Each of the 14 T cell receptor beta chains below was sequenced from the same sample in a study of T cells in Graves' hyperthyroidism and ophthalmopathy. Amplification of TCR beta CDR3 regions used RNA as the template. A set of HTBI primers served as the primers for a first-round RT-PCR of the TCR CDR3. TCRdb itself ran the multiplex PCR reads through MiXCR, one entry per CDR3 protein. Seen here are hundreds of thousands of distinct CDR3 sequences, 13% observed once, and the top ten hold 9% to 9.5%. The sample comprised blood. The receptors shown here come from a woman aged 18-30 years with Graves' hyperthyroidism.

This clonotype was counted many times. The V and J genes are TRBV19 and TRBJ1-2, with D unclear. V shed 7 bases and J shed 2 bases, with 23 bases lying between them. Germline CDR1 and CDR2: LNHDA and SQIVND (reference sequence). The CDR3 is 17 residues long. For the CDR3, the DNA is TGTGCCAGTACCAATTTGGGGTTTCTGAAGACAAACTATGGCTACACCTTC. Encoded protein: CASTNLGFLKTNYGYTF.

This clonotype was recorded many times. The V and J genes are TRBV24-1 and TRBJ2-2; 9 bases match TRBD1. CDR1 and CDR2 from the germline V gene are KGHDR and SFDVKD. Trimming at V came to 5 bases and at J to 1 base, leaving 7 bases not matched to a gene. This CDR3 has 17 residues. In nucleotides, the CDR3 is TGTGCCACCAGTGGTCTTCCGGGACAGGGGAACACCGGGGAGCTGTTTTTT. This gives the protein CATSGLPGQGNTGELFF.

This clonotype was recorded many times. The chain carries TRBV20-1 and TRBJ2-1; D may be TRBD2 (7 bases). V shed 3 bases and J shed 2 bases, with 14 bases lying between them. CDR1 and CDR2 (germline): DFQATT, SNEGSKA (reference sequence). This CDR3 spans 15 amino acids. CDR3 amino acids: CSARGGGGAYNEQFF. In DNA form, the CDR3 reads TGCAGTGCTAGGGGGGGGGGCGGAGCCTACAATGAGCAGTTCTTC.

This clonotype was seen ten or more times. The CDR3, as DNA: TGCGCCAGCAGCTTGAGAATGGCTACTACCTACGAGCAGTACTTC. It is translated as CASSLRMATTYEQYF. The chain couples TRBV5-1 to TRBJ2-7; no firm D call. The V end lost 1 base, the J end lost 2 bases, and 13 bases lay between the germline ends. Germline V gene lookup returns CDR1 SGHRS and CDR2 YFSETQ. The CDR3 covers 15 residues.

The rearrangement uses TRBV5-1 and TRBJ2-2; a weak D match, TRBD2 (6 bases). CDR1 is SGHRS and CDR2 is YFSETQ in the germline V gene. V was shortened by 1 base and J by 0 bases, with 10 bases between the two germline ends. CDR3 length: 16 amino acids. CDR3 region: CASSLLSGANTGELFF. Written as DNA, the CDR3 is TGCGCCAGCAGCTTGCTGTCGGGGGCGAACACCGGGGAGCTGTTTTTT.

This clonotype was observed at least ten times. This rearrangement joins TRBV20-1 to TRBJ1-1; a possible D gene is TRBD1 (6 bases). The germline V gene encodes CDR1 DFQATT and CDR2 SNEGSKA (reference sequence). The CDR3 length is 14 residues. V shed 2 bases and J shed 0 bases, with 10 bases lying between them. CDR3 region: CSARSGTMNTEAFF. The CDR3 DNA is TGCAGTGCTAGATCTGGGACAATGAACACTGAAGCTTTCTTT.

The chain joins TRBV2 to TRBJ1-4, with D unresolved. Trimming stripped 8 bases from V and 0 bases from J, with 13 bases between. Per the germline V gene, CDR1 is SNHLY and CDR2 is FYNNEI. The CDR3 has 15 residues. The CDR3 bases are TGTGCCAGCCGGAGGAGGGATGCAACTAATGAAAAACTGTTTTTT. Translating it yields CASRRRDATNEKLFF.

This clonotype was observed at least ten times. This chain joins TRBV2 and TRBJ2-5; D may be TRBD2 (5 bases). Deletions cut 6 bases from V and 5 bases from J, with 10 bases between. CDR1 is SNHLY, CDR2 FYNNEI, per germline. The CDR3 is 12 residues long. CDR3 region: CASRADEETQYF. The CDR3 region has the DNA TGTGCCAGCAGAGCGGACGAGGAGACCCAGTACTTC. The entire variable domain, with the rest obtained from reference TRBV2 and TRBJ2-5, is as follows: EPEVTQTPSHQVTQMGQEVILRCVPISNHLYFYWYRQILGQKVEFLVSFYNNEISEKSEIFDDQFSVERPDGSNFTLKIRSTKLEDSAMYFCASRADEETQYFGPGTRLLVL.

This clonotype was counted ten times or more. The CDR3 DNA is TGCGCCAGCAGCAACCCGGGACTAGCGGGCGGTGGGGAGCAGTTCTTC. This gives the protein CASSNPGLAGGGEQFF. The chain is built from TRBV5-1 and TRBJ2-1; 12 bases match TRBD2. Trimming took 4 bases from V and 10 from J; bases not matched to a gene: 12. The CDR3 covers 16 residues. Germline V lookup: CDR1 SGHRS, CDR2 YFSETQ.

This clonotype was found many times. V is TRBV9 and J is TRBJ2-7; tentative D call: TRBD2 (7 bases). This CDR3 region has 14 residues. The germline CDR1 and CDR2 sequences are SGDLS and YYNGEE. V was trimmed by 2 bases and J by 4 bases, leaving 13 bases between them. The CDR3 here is CASSVGGGDYEQYF. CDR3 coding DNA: TGTGCCAGCAGCGTTGGGGGGGGCGATTACGAGCAGTACTTC.

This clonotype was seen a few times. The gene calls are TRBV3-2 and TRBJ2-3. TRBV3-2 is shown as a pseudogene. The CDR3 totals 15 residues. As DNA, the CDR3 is TGTGCCAGCAGCCAAGAATACTGGGGCACAGATACGCAGTATTTT. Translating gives CASSQEYWGTDTQYF.

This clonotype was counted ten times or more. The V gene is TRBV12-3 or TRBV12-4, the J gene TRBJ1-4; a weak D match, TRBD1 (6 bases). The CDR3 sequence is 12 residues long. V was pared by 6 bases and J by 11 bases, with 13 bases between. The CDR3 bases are TGTGCCAGCAGATTTAGGGGGGGGAAACTGTTTTTT. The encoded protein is CASRFRGGKLFF.

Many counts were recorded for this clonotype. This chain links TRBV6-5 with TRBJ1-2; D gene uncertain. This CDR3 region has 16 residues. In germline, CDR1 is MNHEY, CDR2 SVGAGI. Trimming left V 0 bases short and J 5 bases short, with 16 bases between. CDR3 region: CASSYSAVPLWYGYTF. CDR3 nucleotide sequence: TGTGCCAGCAGTTACTCGGCAGTCCCGCTTTGGTATGGCTACACCTTC.

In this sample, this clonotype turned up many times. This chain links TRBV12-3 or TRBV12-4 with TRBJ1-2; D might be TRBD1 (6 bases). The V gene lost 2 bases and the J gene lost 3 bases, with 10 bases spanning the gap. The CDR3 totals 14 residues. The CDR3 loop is CASSLRGGYYGYTF. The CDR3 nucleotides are TGTGCCAGCAGTTTACGAGGGGGATACTATGGCTACACCTTC.